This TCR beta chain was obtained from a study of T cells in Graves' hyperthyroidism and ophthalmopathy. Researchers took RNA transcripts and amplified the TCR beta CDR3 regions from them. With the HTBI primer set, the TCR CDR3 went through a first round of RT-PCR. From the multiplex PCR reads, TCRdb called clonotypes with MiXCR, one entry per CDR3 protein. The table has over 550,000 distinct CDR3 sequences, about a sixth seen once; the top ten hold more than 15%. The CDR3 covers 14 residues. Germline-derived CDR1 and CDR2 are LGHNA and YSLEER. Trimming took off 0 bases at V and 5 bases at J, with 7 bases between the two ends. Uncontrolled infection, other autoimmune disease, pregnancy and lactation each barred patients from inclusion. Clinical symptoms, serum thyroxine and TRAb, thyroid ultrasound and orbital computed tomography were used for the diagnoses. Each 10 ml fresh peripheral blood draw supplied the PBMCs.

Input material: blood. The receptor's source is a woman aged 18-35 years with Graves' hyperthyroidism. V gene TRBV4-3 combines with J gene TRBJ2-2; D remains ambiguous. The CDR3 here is CASSQEPRTGELFF. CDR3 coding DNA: TGCGCCAGCAGCCAAGAGCCCCGGACCGGGGAGCTGTTTTTT.